Each of the 8 T cell receptor beta chains below was sequenced from the same sample in a study of blood T cell repertoires in COVID-19. Assay: immunoSEQ multiplex PCR; the TCRdb copy retains only in-frame clones and omits some. The table includes 300,000 to 450,000 clones, approximately 87% detected once. What was sequenced was peripheral blood. These receptors were collected from a woman aged 55-70 years with COVID-19, enrolled during active disease.

The chain uses TRBV7-8 and TRBJ1-1, with a weak D call TRBD1 (6 bases). The ends were cut back, 5 bases at V and 0 bases at J, with 16 bases in the middle. CDR1 and CDR2 (germline): SGHVS, FQNEAQ. This CDR3 is 16 amino acids long. The CDR3 nucleotides read TGTGCCAGCAGCCCGAGGACAGATTTCATGAACACTGAAGCTTTCTTT. It encodes CASSPRTDFMNTEAFF.

The chain joins TRBV2 to TRBJ2-1; D possibly corresponds to TRBD1 (6 bases). Germline CDR1 SNHLY, CDR2 FYNNEI. The CDR3 spans 15 residues. Between the trimmed V and J ends, which lost 0 bases and 6 bases, there was a span of 12 bases. CDR3 DNA: TGTGCCAGCAGTGAAGCCCGACAGGTTCCCAATGAGCAGTTCTTC. Its translation is CASSEARQVPNEQFF.

This sequence joins TRBV6-5 and TRBJ2-2; tentative D call: TRBD1 (6 bases). Trimming removed 10 bases at V and 4 bases at J, with 19 bases between. Germline CDR1 reads MNHEY; CDR2 reads SVGAGI. CDR3 length: 15 residues. The CDR3 sequence is CATADSRKGTGELFF. CDR3 bases: TGTGCCACCGCGGACAGCCGGAAGGGCACCGGGGAGCTGTTTTTT.

The rearrangement uses TRBV19 and TRBJ2-7, with a weak D call TRBD1 (5 bases). The germline V gene has CDR1 LNHDA and CDR2 SQIVND (reference sequence). The CDR3 sequence is 14 residues long. The V gene lost 5 bases and the J gene lost 0 bases, with 11 bases spanning the gap. In DNA form, the CDR3 reads TGTGCCAGTAGTCCCAGGGTCGACTCCTACGAGCAGTACTTC. Protein product: CASSPRVDSYEQYF. The complete variable domain, with remaining parts taken from reference TRBV19 and TRBJ2-7, reads DGGITQSPKYLFRKEGQNVTLSCEQNLNHDAMYWYRQDPGQGLRLIYYSQIVNDFQKGDIAEGYSVSREKKESFPLTVTSAQKNPTAFYLCASSPRVDSYEQYFGPGTRLTVT.

The chain uses TRBV7-8 and TRBJ2-2; 8 nucleotides match TRBD1. The length of the CDR3 is 17 residues. Germline assignment: CDR1 SGHVS and CDR2 FQNEAQ. Trimming at V came to 1 base and at J to 5 bases, leaving 9 bases not matched to a gene. Here the CDR3 DNA reads TGTGCCAGCAGCTTAGTAGTTAGAACAGGGGGAACCGGGGAGCTGTTTTTT. This translates into CASSLVVRTGGTGELFF.

J is TRBJ1-3 and V is TRBV6-5; D gene unclear. The CDR3 contains 14 residues. Trimming cost V 5 bases and J 7 bases, with 15 bases left between them. Germline lookup yields CDR1 MNHEY and CDR2 SVGAGI. Written as DNA, the CDR3 is TGTGCCAGCAGTCTCCGTCGGGGTGCGAACACCATATATTTT. It specifies CASSLRRGANTIYF.

The count of this clone is one. CDR3 bases: TGTGCCAGCAGTGGGGATGGGGCTGGGGCCAGGGGTGGCTACACCTTC. Translated, it gives CASSGDGAGARGGYTF. The chain is built from TRBV28 and TRBJ1-2; possibly TRBD1 for D (6 bases). CDR1 is MDHEN and CDR2 is SYDVKM in the germline V gene. CDR3 length: 16 amino acids. Between the trimmed V and J ends, which lost 5 bases and 7 bases, there was a span of 23 bases.

The rearrangement links TRBV4-2 to TRBJ2-7; D not certain. Looked up from germline, CDR1 is LGHNA and CDR2 is YNFKEQ. The length of the CDR3 is 13 residues. Between the trimmed V and J ends, which lost 0 bases and 3 bases, there was a span of 6 bases. CDR3 protein: CASSQETGYEQYF. CDR3 DNA: TGTGCCAGCAGCCAAGAAACGGGCTACGAGCAGTACTTC.